The sequence of this T cell receptor (beta chain) was determined in a study of T cell responses to AZD1222 COVID-19 vaccine. The germline V and J ends were trimmed by 4 bases and 5 bases, with 18 bases remaining between them. The CDR3 contains 16 residues. The germline V gene has CDR1 LNHDA and CDR2 SQIVND (reference sequence). The method was immunoSEQ multiplex PCR; TCRdb's version includes in-frame clones alone and lacks a portion of them. Found here are 100,000 to 150,000 clones, roughly 85% of them singletons; the top ten hold approximately 8%. The chain joins TRBV19 to TRBJ1-5; TRBD1 might be the D (6 bases). The receptor's source is an adult who received the MenACWY meningococcal vaccine as a control. The material sequenced was peripheral blood, taken 28 days after the second dose of the MenACWY control vaccine. The DNA of the CDR3 is TGTGCCAGTAGTAAGGGGGAAGGGCTTGGTTATCAGCCCCAGCATTTT. It encodes CASSKGEGLGYQPQHF.